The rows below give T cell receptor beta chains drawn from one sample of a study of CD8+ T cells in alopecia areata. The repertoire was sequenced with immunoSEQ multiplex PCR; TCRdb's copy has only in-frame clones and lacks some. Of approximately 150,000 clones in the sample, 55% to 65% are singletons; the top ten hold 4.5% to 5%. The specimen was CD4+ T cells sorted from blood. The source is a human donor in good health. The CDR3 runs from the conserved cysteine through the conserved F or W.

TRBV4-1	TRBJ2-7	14	CASSQPRDSYEQYF
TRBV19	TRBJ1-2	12	CASHSRNYGYTF
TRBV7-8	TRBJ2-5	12	CASSSHRETQYF
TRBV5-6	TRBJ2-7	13	CASSLTGIYEQYF
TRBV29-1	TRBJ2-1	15	CSVEGGTWEWDEQFF
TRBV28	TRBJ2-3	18	CASSQTAVWSGSGDTQYF
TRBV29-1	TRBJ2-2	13	CSAVFGGPGELFF
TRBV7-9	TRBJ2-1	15	CASSYRLAGEYEQFF
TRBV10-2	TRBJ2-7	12	CASGQVPYEQYF
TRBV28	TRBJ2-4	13	CATERAPKNIQYF
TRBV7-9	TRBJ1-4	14	CASSSRESNEKLFF
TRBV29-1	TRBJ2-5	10	CSARQETQYF
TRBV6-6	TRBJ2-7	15	CASSPQRGVSHEQYF
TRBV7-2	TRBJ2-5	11	CASSAAGTQYF
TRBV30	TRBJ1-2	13	CAWSLGHGYGYTF
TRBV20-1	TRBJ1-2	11	CSAEGNNGYTF
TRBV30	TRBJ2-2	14	CAWRSSTNTGELFF
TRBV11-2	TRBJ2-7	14	CASSSVQQAGEQYF
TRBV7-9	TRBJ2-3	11	CASSFTDTQYF
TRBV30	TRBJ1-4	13	CAWSVNGQGKLFF
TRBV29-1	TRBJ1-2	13	CSVARQGASGYTF
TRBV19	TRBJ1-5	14	CASSVTGSNQPQHF
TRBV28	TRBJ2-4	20	CASSLTVVMASGQLKNIQYF
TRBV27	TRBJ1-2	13	CASGPKGIYGYTF
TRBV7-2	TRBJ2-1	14	CASSLFSLAAEQFF
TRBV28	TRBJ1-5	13	CASTPYAGQPQHF
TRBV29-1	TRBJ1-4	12	CSVGRGGEKLFF
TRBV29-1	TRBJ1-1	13	CSVETGRGSAAFF
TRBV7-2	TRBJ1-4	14	CASRTGTTNEKLFF
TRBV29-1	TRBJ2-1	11	CSARRGNEQFF
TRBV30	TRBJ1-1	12	CACDRGVTEAFF
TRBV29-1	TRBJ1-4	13	CSVYGGQGEKLFF
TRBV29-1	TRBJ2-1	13	CSVEGQVGNEQFF
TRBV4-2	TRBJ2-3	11	CASSQPDTQYF
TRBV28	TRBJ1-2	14	CASSLTGARNGYTF